The clone carrying this T cell receptor (beta chain) was observed a handful of times. The antigen is unknown. As every portion of the isolated RNA was reverse transcribed, the sequencing read expressed TCRB transcripts. Some clones are missing from TCRdb's copy, which holds only in-frame ones; the method was immunoSEQ multiplex PCR. This sample has around 350,000 clones, with roughly 12% found just once. This specimen comes from a study of beta chain features in type 1 diabetes. Study findings and constraints: A PCR bias possibly favoring shorter templates would apply equally to patients and controls.

The length of the CDR3 is 13 residues. V lost 0 bases and J 10 bases, leaving 10 bases between the germline ends. CDR1 and CDR2 (germline): MGHRA, YSYEKL. The J gene is TRBJ2-1, the V gene TRBV4-1; D is unclear. Material: naive CD4+ T cells from blood. This sequence was found in a man between 18 and 29 years old in good health. CDR3 in amino acids: CASSQDRVVEQFF. The CDR3 region has the DNA TGCGCCAGCAGCCAAGATCGGGTCGTCGAGCAGTTCTTC.